A single sample gave rise to the 17 T cell receptor beta chains below, sequenced in a study of T cell repertoires in ileal Crohn's disease. This table comes from immunoSEQ multiplex PCR, and its TCRdb copy is limited to in-frame clones, with some not included. The table records several thousand clones, 74% of them present only once. Sample: ileal tissue. Receptors originate from an adult with Crohn's disease.

The chain uses TRBV6-5 and TRBJ2-1, with no clear D. Trimming shortened V by 2 bases and J by 11 bases, and 19 bases separated the two germline ends. The CDR3 contains 15 residues. Germline CDR1 is MNHEY and CDR2 is SVGAGI. The CDR3: CASSYGQASTMKQFF. CDR3 sequence (DNA): TGTGCCAGCAGTTACGGGCAGGCTTCTACAATGAAGCAGTTCTTC.

J is TRBJ1-2 and V is TRBV19, with 7 positions matching TRBD1. Trimming cost V 5 bases and J 4 bases; bases outside gene matches: 10. Germline values: CDR1 LNHDA, CDR2 SQIVND (reference sequence). The CDR3 is 15 residues long. CDR3 DNA sequence: TGTGCCAGTAGTGGTCGACAGGGCTCGGGCTATGGCTACACCTTC. Translation gives CASSGRQGSGYGYTF. The full variable domain, its missing parts supplied by reference TRBV19 and TRBJ1-2, is DGGITQSPKYLFRKEGQNVTLSCEQNLNHDAMYWYRQDPGQGLRLIYYSQIVNDFQKGDIAEGYSVSREKKESFPLTVTSAQKNPTAFYLCASSGRQGSGYGYTFGSGTRLTVV.

The chain combines TRBV6-6 with TRBJ1-3; D gene ambiguous. Trimming removed 10 bases at V and 4 bases at J, with 14 bases between. Germline assignment: CDR1 MNHNY and CDR2 SVGAGI (reference sequence). This CDR3 is built from 13 residues. DNA of the CDR3: TGTGCCATTTCCTCCTACCAAGGAAACACCATATATTTT. The encoded protein is CAISSYQGNTIYF.

The genes are TRBV7-9 and TRBJ1-1; the match to TRBD1 covers 7 bases. The CDR3 covers 14 residues. Germline-derived CDR1 and CDR2 are SEHNR and FQNEAQ (reference sequence). V gave up 6 bases and J gave up 4 bases; unmatched junction bases: 8. The CDR3 is CASSTQGDLTEAFF. CDR3 DNA: TGTGCCAGCAGTACTCAGGGGGACCTCACTGAAGCTTTCTTT. Based on the CDR3 plus reference TRBV7-9 and TRBJ1-1, the full variable domain is DTGVSQNPRHKITKRGQNVTFRCDPISEHNRLYWYRQTLGQGPEFLTYFQNEAQLEKSRLLSDRFSAERPKGSFSTLEIQRTEQGDSAMYLCASSTQGDLTEAFFGQGTRLTVV.

This clone was seen a few times. The chain has TRBV30 and TRBJ1-2, with 7 bases fitting TRBD1. Germline CDR1 reads GTSNPN; CDR2 reads SVGIG (reference sequence). There are 11 residues in the CDR3. The V gene end was trimmed by 4 bases and the J gene end by 7 bases; junction bases not matched to a gene: 3. CDR3 region: CAWNQGGGYTF. DNA for the CDR3: TGTGCCTGGAATCAGGGGGGTGGCTACACCTTC.

Only a few counts were recorded for this clone. The chain joins TRBV29-1 to TRBJ1-2; the D is unclear. This CDR3 has 16 amino acids. The V end lost 3 bases, the J end lost 4 bases, and 21 bases lay between the germline ends. The germline CDR1 and CDR2 sequences are SQVTM and ANQGSEA. CDR3 protein: CSVEPLGGFESYGYTF. The CDR3 DNA reads TGCAGCGTTGAGCCCCTCGGAGGGTTTGAGAGCTATGGCTACACCTTC.

The chain carries TRBV11-2 and TRBJ2-3; 7 bases line up with TRBD2. There are 16 residues in the CDR3. V lost 1 base to trimming and J lost 1 base; unmatched junction nucleotides: 5. Germline V lookup: CDR1 SGHAT, CDR2 FQNNGV. CDR3 protein: CASSLGTGGGTDTQYF. As DNA, the CDR3 is TGTGCCAGCAGCTTAGGCACTGGGGGGGGCACAGATACGCAGTATTTT.

This clone was picked up one time. The rearrangement uses TRBV18 and TRBJ2-2; TRBD2 is a possible D gene (6 bases). The CDR3 sequence is 13 residues long. Germline CDR1 KGHSH, CDR2 LQKENI. The ends were cut back, 2 bases at V and 7 bases at J, with 8 bases in the middle. CDR3 protein: CASSPAGIGELFF. DNA for the CDR3: TGTGCCAGCTCACCAGCGGGAATCGGGGAGCTGTTTTTT.

The chain couples TRBV5-1 to TRBJ2-3, with 9 bases identical to TRBD2. Per germline, CDR1 SGHRS and CDR2 YFSETQ. There are 14 residues in the CDR3. J gave up 4 bases and V 6 bases, and 6 bases lay outside the gene matches. This CDR3 is CASTPSGEADTQYF. In nucleotides, the CDR3 is TGCGCCAGCACCCCTAGCGGGGAGGCAGATACGCAGTATTTT.

The chain has TRBV10-3 and TRBJ1-1; the D is unclear. The germline V gene encodes CDR1 ENHRY and CDR2 SYGVKD. This CDR3 comprises 15 residues. Between the trimmed V and J ends, which lost 4 bases and 0 bases, there was a span of 12 bases. In nucleotides, the CDR3 is TGTGCCATCAGTGCTAATGAAGACTTGAACACTGAAGCTTTCTTT. Translating it yields CAISANEDLNTEAFF.

The chain is built from TRBV30 and TRBJ1-6, with D tentatively TRBD1 (6 bases). This CDR3 region has 13 residues. Germline assignment: CDR1 GTSNPN and CDR2 SVGIG (reference sequence). V lost 4 bases and J 7 bases, leaving 11 bases between the germline ends. Written as DNA, the CDR3 is TGTGCCTGGAACGGACAGCTCAATTCACCCCTCCACTTT. This translates into CAWNGQLNSPLHF. The whole variable domain, remainder taken from reference TRBV30 and TRBJ1-6, is SQTIHQWPATLVQPVGSPLSLECTVEGTSNPNLYWYRQAAGRGLQLLFYSVGIGQISSEVPQNLSASRPQDRQFILSSKKLLLSDSGFYLCAWNGQLNSPLHFGNGTRLTVT.

J is TRBJ1-4 and V is TRBV5-4; 7 nucleotides match TRBD1. Per germline, CDR1 SGHNT and CDR2 YYREEE (reference sequence). V shed 2 bases and J 8 bases; nucleotides not matched to a gene: 6. The CDR3 is 14 amino acids. The CDR3, as DNA: TGTGCCAGCAGCTTCCGGCAGGGGGGCGAAAAACTGTTTTTT. Protein sequence: CASSFRQGGEKLFF.

The chain employs TRBV6-6 and TRBJ2-1; D is uncertain. Germline values: CDR1 MNHNY, CDR2 SVGAGI (reference sequence). Trimming pared 3 bases from V and 8 bases from J, leaving 8 bases between. The CDR3 has 12 residues. The chain's CDR3 is CASSYKADEQFF. Written as DNA, the CDR3 is TGTGCCAGCAGTTATAAAGCCGATGAGCAGTTCTTC.

This clone is termed large. The chain has TRBV21-1 and TRBJ1-1. TRBV21-1 is shown as a pseudogene. The CDR3 has 14 residues. The CDR3: CASSKFSDRGGAFF. CDR3 sequence (DNA): TGTGCCAGCAGCAAATTTTCCGATAGGGGGGGAGCTTTCTTT.

V and J are TRBV19 and TRBJ2-1; 11 bases line up with TRBD2. This CDR3 is 14 amino acids long. The germline V gene has CDR1 LNHDA and CDR2 SQIVND (reference sequence). Trimming cost V 6 bases and J 5 bases; bases outside gene matches: 3. The CDR3 spells CASRQLAGDNEQFF. In DNA form, the CDR3 reads TGTGCCAGTAGACAACTAGCGGGGGACAATGAGCAGTTCTTC.

This chain uses TRBV5-1 with TRBJ1-4, with 9 bases fitting TRBD1. The J segment lost 6 bases and the V segment lost 4 bases, leaving 7 bases of the junction unmatched. Germline V CDR1 and CDR2: SGHRS, YFSETQ. This CDR3 is 15 amino acids long. This CDR3 is CASSGTGGADEKLFF. The DNA for the CDR3 is TGCGCCAGCAGCGGAACAGGGGGCGCAGATGAAAAACTGTTTTTT.

This chain joins TRBV21-1 and TRBJ1-4; the table names TRBD1, a call not compared with the DNA. TRBV21-1 constitutes a pseudogene. CDR3 length: 21 residues. The chain's CDR3 is CASSQRKDRRLAVLTNEKLFF. The CDR3 DNA follows: TGTGCCAGCAGTCAAAGGAAGGACAGACGGTTGGCGGTCTTAACTAATGAAAAACTGTTTTTT.